Reported below is one T cell receptor (beta chain). This CDR3 is built from 11 residues. The germline V and J ends were trimmed by 1 base and 11 bases, with 8 bases remaining between them. Germline values: CDR1 MGHRA, CDR2 YSYEKL. The data were taken from a study of regulatory T cells in long-lasting Graves disease. Stated time point: newly diagnosed GD, antithyroid drugs for less than 3 months. Extracted RNA from PBMCs served as the source of the TCR library. Assembly of TCR beta libraries relied on iRepertoire HTBI primers together with Arm-PCR of CDR3 regions. From the multiplex PCR reads, TCRdb called clonotypes with MiXCR, one entry per CDR3 protein. The sample shows 200,000 to 250,000 distinct CDR3 sequences, roughly 18% of them seen only once.

The chain recombines TRBV4-1 with TRBJ1-1; D unclear. Here the sequenced sample was peripheral blood mononuclear cells (PBMCs), taken at new diagnosis, from a patient treated with antithyroid drugs. The sequence derives from a female donor with Graves disease. Here the CDR3 reads CASSQAGRAFF. The CDR3 DNA reads TGCGCCAGCAGCCAAGCCGGGAGGGCTTTCTTT.